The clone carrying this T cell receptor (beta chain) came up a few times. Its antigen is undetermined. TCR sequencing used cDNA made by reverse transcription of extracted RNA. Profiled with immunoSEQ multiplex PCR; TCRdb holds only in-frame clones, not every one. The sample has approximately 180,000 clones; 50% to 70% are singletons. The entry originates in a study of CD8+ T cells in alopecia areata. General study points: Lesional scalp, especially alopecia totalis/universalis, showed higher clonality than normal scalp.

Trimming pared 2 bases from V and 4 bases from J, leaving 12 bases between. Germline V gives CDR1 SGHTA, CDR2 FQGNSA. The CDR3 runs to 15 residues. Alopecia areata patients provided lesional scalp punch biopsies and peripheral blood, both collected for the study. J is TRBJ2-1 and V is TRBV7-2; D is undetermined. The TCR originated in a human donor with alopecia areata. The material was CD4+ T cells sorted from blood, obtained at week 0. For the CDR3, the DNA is TGTGCCAGCAGCTTAACCCTAGAGGCTTACAATGAGCAGTTCTTC. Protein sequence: CASSLTLEAYNEQFF.